One TCR beta chain is described in this entry. Measured with immunoSEQ multiplex PCR; TCRdb has only the in-frame clones, and not every one. The sample includes some 150,000 clones, about four fifths of them seen just once. These data are taken from a study of blood T cell repertoires in COVID-19. Study-wide background: Samples of COVID-19 (acute and convalescent) were obtained from the United States, Italy and Spain.

Trimming cost V 6 bases and J 2 bases, with 8 bases left between them. In germline, CDR1 is MNHNY, CDR2 SVGAGI (reference sequence). The CDR3 runs 13 residues. This TCR came from a woman aged 80 or over with acute or convalescent COVID-19. The chain links TRBV6-6 to TRBJ2-4, with D uncertain. The material sequenced was peripheral blood. CDR3 sequence: CASRADSKNIQYF. The CDR3 nucleotides are TGTGCCAGCAGAGCCGATTCCAAAAACATTCAGTACTTC.